The clone carrying this TCR beta chain was observed at least ten times. These data originate in a study of neurological immune-mediated disorders. The method for making cDNA was 5'RACE, and it used 10-nucleotide random UMIs. Sequencing of 15-18 subjects in each run yielded over 170 million TCR-beta sequences. TCRdb used MiXCR to reprocess the 5' RACE reads, holding one entry per CDR3 protein. The table has 25,000 to 35,000 distinct CDR3 sequences, about 1.6% seen once. Germline lookup yields CDR1 SGHAT and CDR2 FQNNGV. This CDR3 comprises 16 residues. After removal of 3 bases from V and 2 bases from J, the junction contained 8 bases not matched to a gene.

Sequencing was done on a sample of PBMCs. The J gene is TRBJ2-3, the V gene TRBV11-2; 7 bases are shared with TRBD2. The source of this sequence is a young woman with multiple sclerosis. CDR3 sequence: CASSLSGAEITDTQYF. CDR3 coding DNA: TGTGCCAGCAGCTTGAGCGGGGCGGAGATCACAGATACGCAGTATTTT. Complete variable domain (other parts from reference TRBV11-2 and TRBJ2-3): EAGVAQSPRYKIIEKRQSVAFWCNPISGHATLYWYQQILGQGPKLLIQFQNNGVVDDSQLPKDRFSAERLKGVDSTLKIQPAKLEDSAVYLCASSLSGAEITDTQYFGPGTRLTVL.